This section outlines one T cell receptor (beta chain) sequence together with its context. Trimming cost V 6 bases and J 6 bases; bases outside gene matches: 8. The CDR3 has 14 residues. CDR1 MRHNA and CDR2 SNTAGT come from the germline V gene. This sample is drawn from a study of blood T cell repertoires in COVID-19. Study as a whole: Samples taken during acute and convalescent COVID-19 were collected in the United States, Italy and Spain.

In the study's own analysis: From reference gene primer amplification, estimates of nucleated cell counts were derived. The table came from immunoSEQ multiplex PCR; TCRdb's copy has only in-frame clones and leaves some out. V, J and clone size reflect that table, while D and trimming were determined from the DNA. Among tens of thousands of clones, 90% were seen once, and the ten largest hold 3.1%. The sequenced material came from peripheral blood. The rearrangement uses TRBV6-4 and TRBJ2-7, with TRBD2 matching 10 bases. The TCR sequence derives from a human donor in a cohort sampled during active COVID-19. The CDR3 coding sequence is TGTGCCAGCAGCCTCCTAGCGGGAGCCTCCGAGCAGTACTTC. Its translation is CASSLLAGASEQYF.